The sequence of this T cell receptor beta chain was determined in a study of blood T cell repertoires in COVID-19. TCRdb's copy holds only in-frame clones and misses some; the assay was immunoSEQ multiplex PCR. The table shows 220,000 or so clones, with approximately 81% occurring only once. The TCR comes from an elderly woman with acute or convalescent COVID-19. The source material was peripheral blood.

CDR3 loop: CASSLGLAGGRDTQYF. The DNA of the CDR3 is TGTGCCAGCAGCTTAGGCCTAGCGGGGGGACGAGATACGCAGTATTTT. The chain recombines TRBV7-9 with TRBJ2-3; 11 bases align to TRBD2. V shed 1 base and J 5 bases; nucleotides not matched to a gene: 5. CDR3 length: 16 amino acids. From germline, CDR1 is SEHNR and CDR2 FQNEAQ (reference sequence).